One sample yielded the 2 T cell receptor beta chains listed below, sequenced in a study of T-cell reconstitution after alpha-beta-depleted transplantation in children. TCRbeta library construction was performed incorporating unique molecular identifiers. One entry per CDR3 protein results from TCRdb running MiXCR on the PCR reads. This table has around 800,000 distinct CDR3 sequences, 16% appearing once. The sequencing used PBMCs, mostly from graft donor cells, collected 360 days after TCRalphabeta/CD19-depleted stem cell transplant. The receptors stem from a male patient younger than 18 who had a stem cell transplant for acute lymphoblastic leukemia, so the T cells may come from the graft donor.

This chain uses TRBV4-1 with TRBJ2-3, with 9 bases that match TRBD1. The J segment lost 0 bases and the V segment lost 0 bases, leaving 16 bases of the junction unmatched. This CDR3 has 21 amino acids. Germline values: CDR1 MGHRA, CDR2 YSYEKL. In DNA form, the CDR3 reads TGCGCCAGCAGCCAAGATTCCCAGTTGGGTACAGGGGGCATGAGCACAGATACGCAGTATTTT. Translated, it gives CASSQDSQLGTGGMSTDTQYF.

The chain couples TRBV3-1 to TRBJ2-7; perhaps TRBD2 as D (5 bases). Trimming cost V 4 bases and J 6 bases, with 16 bases left between them. This CDR3 is 14 amino acids long. CDR1 is LGHDT, CDR2 YNNKEL, per germline (reference sequence). CDR3 sequence reads: CASSPSGLATEQYF. In nucleotides, the CDR3 is TGTGCCAGCAGCCCCTCCGGGCTAGCTACCGAGCAGTACTTC.